What follows are 18 T cell receptor beta chains derived from one specimen sequenced in a study of blood T cell repertoires in COVID-19. The protocol was immunoSEQ multiplex PCR, while the TCRdb copy is restricted to in-frame clones and leaves out a portion. The repertoire holds 210,000 or so clones, with 81% as singletons. The sample taken for sequencing was PBMCs or T cells enriched from blood (not recorded which). These receptors were obtained from a woman aged 50 to 60 with acute COVID-19.

V gene TRBV28 combines with J gene TRBJ1-3, with D hard to call. The CDR3 runs to 15 residues. V was clipped by 2 bases and J by 0 bases, with 8 bases between them. CDR1 and CDR2 (germline): MDHEN, SYDVKM. The CDR3 loop reads CASSLMVSSGNTIYF. CDR3 DNA sequence: TGTGCCAGCAGTTTAATGGTCAGCTCTGGAAACACCATATATTTT.

The CDR3 spells CASSLVQSAYEQYF. The DNA for the CDR3 is TGCGCCAGCAGCTTGGTCCAGTCCGCCTACGAGCAGTACTTC. The V and J genes are TRBV5-1 and TRBJ2-7; D uncertain. Trimming pared 0 bases from V and 2 bases from J, leaving 9 bases between. CDR3 size: 14 residues. The germline V gene encodes CDR1 SGHRS and CDR2 YFSETQ.

This clone has a single count. The chain carries TRBV18 and TRBJ2-5, with 11 bases matching TRBD2. Germline V gives CDR1 KGHSH, CDR2 LQKENI. The CDR3 is 17 residues long. V lost 4 bases and J lost 7; bases outside the gene matches: 14. The CDR3 here is CASSHGPGTSGLGTQYF. As DNA, the CDR3 is TGTGCCAGCTCACACGGCCCCGGGACTAGCGGTCTTGGGACCCAGTACTTC.

There are a few counts of this clone. The chain has TRBV4-1 and TRBJ1-2; D is ambiguous. V was trimmed by 4 bases and J by 8 bases, leaving 17 bases between them. The CDR3 sequence is 14 residues long. The germline V gene has CDR1 MGHRA and CDR2 YSYEKL. The CDR3 nucleotides are TGCGCCAGCAGCCCCGGGTACTTACCGGGGGGCTACACCTTC. Translating gives CASSPGYLPGGYTF.

The J gene is TRBJ2-4, the V gene TRBV7-2; the match to TRBD1 covers 10 bases. After removal of 5 bases from V and 4 bases from J, the junction contained 5 bases not matched to a gene. The CDR3 has 15 residues. CDR1 is SGHTA, CDR2 FQGNSA, per germline. In DNA form, the CDR3 reads TGTGCCAGCAGCCCTCAGGGACAGGGGAAAAACATTCAGTACTTC. This encodes CASSPQGQGKNIQYF.

CDR3 sequence (DNA): TGTGCCAGCAGATCCGGGACAGGGCTTCGCACTGAAGCTTTCTTT. Its protein is CASRSGTGLRTEAFF. V is TRBV6-5 and J is TRBJ1-1; TRBD1 matches at 9 bases. V lost 6 bases, J lost 4 bases, and 9 bases stayed unmatched. Germline CDR1 is MNHEY and CDR2 is SVGAGI. The CDR3 consists of 15 residues.

The rearrangement joins TRBV9 to TRBJ2-1; the D gene is possibly TRBD1 (6 bases). Germline CDR1 is SGDLS and CDR2 is YYNGEE. The CDR3 extends over 15 amino acids. V lost 1 base and J lost 0, with 8 bases in between. The CDR3 loop reads CASSVTGSSYNEQFF. In DNA form, the CDR3 reads TGTGCCAGCAGCGTAACAGGGAGCTCCTACAATGAGCAGTTCTTC.

The chain uses TRBV2 and TRBJ2-7; D possibly corresponds to TRBD1 (6 bases). V lost 6 bases and J 3 bases, leaving 6 bases between the germline ends. CDR3 length: 11 amino acids. From germline, CDR1 is SNHLY and CDR2 FYNNEI. The CDR3 loop is CASSRGYEQYF. CDR3 nucleotides: TGTGCCAGCAGCAGGGGCTACGAGCAGTACTTC.

J is TRBJ2-3 and V is TRBV2; D gene uncertain. This CDR3 is built from 12 residues. Trimming took off 6 bases at V and 2 bases at J, with 6 bases between the two ends. The V gene's germline CDR1 is SNHLY and CDR2 FYNNEI. CDR3 amino acids: CASSIHTDTQYF. In DNA form, the CDR3 reads TGTGCCAGCAGCATCCACACAGATACGCAGTATTTT.

The rearrangement joins TRBV9 to TRBJ2-2; D is unresolved. CDR1 and CDR2 (germline): SGDLS, YYNGEE. The CDR3 is made up of 13 amino acids. V lost 0 bases to trimming and J lost 4 bases, with 4 bases between them. The CDR3 region has the DNA TGTGCCAGCAGCGTAGTTCTCACCGGGGAGCTGTTTTTT. Protein sequence: CASSVVLTGELFF.

CDR3 region: CASSPQGRVLDTQYF. In DNA form, the CDR3 reads TGTGCCAGCAGCCCTCAGGGGCGAGTTTTGGATACGCAGTATTTT. The V gene is TRBV7-3, the J gene TRBJ2-3; a weak D match, TRBD1 (6 bases). This CDR3 contains 15 residues. V was pared by 5 bases and J by 6 bases, with 18 bases between. CDR1 and CDR2 (germline): SGHTA, FQGTGA.

V and J are TRBV4-1 and TRBJ1-4, with 8 bases identical to TRBD1. This CDR3 has 17 residues. Germline V CDR1 and CDR2: MGHRA, YSYEKL. The V gene end was trimmed by 0 bases and the J gene end by 6 bases; junction bases not matched to a gene: 9. The CDR3 bases are TGCGCCAGCAGCCAAGATAGGCGCAGGGGGCTGGATGAAAAACTGTTTTTT. Encoded protein: CASSQDRRRGLDEKLFF.

The chain employs TRBV7-8 and TRBJ2-1, with 15 positions matching TRBD2. The CDR3 length is 19 residues. Germline V gene sequence: CDR1 SGHVS, CDR2 FQNEAQ. V trimming: 5 bases; J trimming: 4 bases; junction bases outside the gene matches: 12. Here the CDR3 DNA reads TGTGCCAGCAGCGTAGGACTAGCGGGAGGGCCAAGACCTTACAATGAGCAGTTCTTC. Encoded protein: CASSVGLAGGPRPYNEQFF.

The genes are TRBV28 and TRBJ2-7, with D possibly matching TRBD2 (6 bases). This CDR3 is built from 15 residues. V was shortened by 6 bases and J by 4 bases, with 19 bases between the two germline ends. Looked up from germline, CDR1 is MDHEN and CDR2 is SYDVKM. CDR3 bases: TGTGCCAGCAGCTCCCCCCGGAGGGTTTCTTACGAGCAGTACTTC. It specifies CASSSPRRVSYEQYF.

The V call is TRBV18, the J call TRBJ2-1; the D is unclear. Germline-derived CDR1 and CDR2 are KGHSH and LQKENI. V was trimmed by 3 bases and J by 4 bases, leaving 7 bases between them. CDR3 length equals 13 residues. This CDR3 is CASSPEKYNEQFF. DNA of the CDR3: TGTGCCAGCTCACCCGAGAAATACAATGAGCAGTTCTTC.

The chain uses TRBV2 and TRBJ2-3, with TRBD1 as a possible D gene (6 bases). CDR3 size: 16 residues. Germline V gives CDR1 SNHLY, CDR2 FYNNEI. V lost 7 bases, J lost 0 bases, and 17 bases lay in between. The CDR3 sequence is CASTPQDRISTDTQYF. As DNA, the CDR3 is TGTGCCAGCACCCCCCAGGACAGAATCAGCACAGATACGCAGTATTTT.

The V call is TRBV19, the J call TRBJ2-1, with TRBD2 matching 13 bases. This CDR3 is 14 amino acids long. Germline-derived CDR1 and CDR2 are LNHDA and SQIVND (reference sequence). The V segment lost 5 bases and the J segment 8 bases; nucleotides outside the gene matches: 3. The CDR3, as DNA: TGTGCCAGTAGTGTACTAGCGGGGGGGGATGAGCAGTTCTTC. This gives the protein CASSVLAGGDEQFF.

The chain combines TRBV5-6 with TRBJ1-4, with 9 nucleotides matching TRBD1. The CDR3 contains 16 residues. Germline CDR1 is SGHDT and CDR2 is YYEEEE. V was pared by 0 bases and J by 6 bases, with 6 bases of the junction left unmatched. CDR3 nucleotides: TGTGCCAGCAGCTTGGGGTGGCGGACAGGGGATGAAAAACTGTTTTTT. Protein: CASSLGWRTGDEKLFF.